The 30 T cell receptor beta chains given below trace back to one sample, sequenced in a study of Ad26.COV2.S vaccination and SARS-CoV-2 variants. The treatment here: about 20 received Ad26.COV2.S at low or high dose, single or two shots; about 5 received placebo; per-sample allocation not given. Material that was analyzed had been drawn on day 63 after the first vaccine or placebo injection. Assay: immunoSEQ multiplex PCR; the TCRdb copy retains only in-frame clones and omits some. The data hold about 480,000 clones, with around nine tenths observed a single time. The specimen was peripheral blood, collected in a trial of Ad26.COV2.S vaccine versus placebo. These receptors originate from a person between 18 and 65 years old who received the Ad26.COV2.S COVID-19 vaccine or a placebo.

This clone showed up just once. Other DNA sequences in the same sample also yield this CDR3. The V gene is TRBV6-6, the J gene TRBJ2-7; D possibly uses TRBD1 or TRBD2 (5 bases each). The CDR3 has 13 residues. Trimming pared 5 bases from V and 4 bases from J, leaving 12 bases between. The germline CDR1 and CDR2 sequences are MNHNY and SVGAGI (reference sequence). This CDR3 is CASSPGPSYEQYF. The CDR3 DNA is TGTGCCAGCAGTCCGGGACCCTCTTACGAGCAGTACTTC.

V usage is TRBV3-1 (or the pseudogene TRBV3-2) and J usage is TRBJ2-7; D unresolved. The CDR3 extends over 15 amino acids. Deletions cut 0 bases from V and 8 bases from J, with 17 bases between. The germline V gene encodes CDR1 LGHDT and CDR2 YNNKEL (reference sequence). As DNA, the CDR3 is TGTGCCAGCAGCCAAGATCAGATACCAAGTGGGAAGCAGTACTTC. It codes for CASSQDQIPSGKQYF.

There are a few counts of this clone. V is TRBV6-6 and J is TRBJ1-6; D not certain. Germline V CDR1 and CDR2: MNHNY, SVGAGI (reference sequence). The CDR3 extends over 16 amino acids. Trimming took 2 bases from V and 7 from J, leaving 15 bases between them. DNA for the CDR3: TGTGCCAGCAGTTACGAATCGACGGATTTGAATTCACCCCTCCACTTT. It codes for CASSYESTDLNSPLHF.

The sample holds one count of this clone. This rearrangement joins TRBV12-3 or TRBV12-4 to TRBJ1-2; D is undetermined. Trimming left V 1 base short and J 8 bases short, with 11 bases between. The CDR3 runs 13 residues. The CDR3 DNA follows: TGTGCCAGCAGTTTAGTAAGGATCGGAGGCTACACCTTC. This sequence encodes CASSLVRIGGYTF.

The chain joins TRBV4-2 to TRBJ2-1; 10 bases align to TRBD1. The trim removed 4 bases at V and 6 bases at J, leaving 6 bases unmatched. Germline-derived CDR1 and CDR2 are LGHNA and YNFKEQ. The CDR3 totals 15 residues. The CDR3 DNA is TGTGCCAGCAGCCGACCGGGACAGGGGCCCAATGAGCAGTTCTTC. This gives the protein CASSRPGQGPNEQFF.

The gene calls are TRBV5-6 and TRBJ1-2, with D possibly being TRBD1 (5 bases). CDR1 is SGHDT, CDR2 YYEEEE, per germline. Trimming cost V 1 base and J 3 bases, with 7 bases left between them. The CDR3 covers 13 residues. DNA for the CDR3: TGTGCCAGCAGCTTGTTGGGGGACTATGGCTACACCTTC. Residues: CASSLLGDYGYTF.

The V call is TRBV5-5, the J call TRBJ2-1; a weak D match, TRBD1 (6 bases). Germline V CDR1 and CDR2: SGHKS, YYEKEE (reference sequence). Trimming pared 0 bases from V and 8 bases from J, leaving 18 bases between. CDR3 length: 16 residues. CDR3 sequence reads: CASSLVRGHPSDEQFF. The CDR3 region has the DNA TGTGCCAGCAGCTTGGTTCGGGGACACCCCTCGGATGAGCAGTTCTTC. The full variable domain, its missing parts supplied by reference TRBV5-5 and TRBJ2-1, is DAGVTQSPTHLIKTRGQQVTLRCSPISGHKSVSWYQQVLGQGPQFIFQYYEKEERGRGNFPDRFSARQFPNYSSELNVNALLLGDSALYLCASSLVRGHPSDEQFFGPGTRLTVL.

The rearrangement uses TRBV6-6 and TRBJ1-6; D unresolved. With 2 bases removed from V and 10 bases from J, the gap between germline ends came to 9 bases. CDR1 and CDR2 (germline): MNHNY, SVGAGI (reference sequence). This CDR3 comprises 13 residues. Written as DNA, the CDR3 is TGTGCCAGCAGTTACAGGGATACCTCACCCCTCCACTTT. Encoded protein: CASSYRDTSPLHF.

The chain is built from TRBV28 and TRBJ1-1, with a tentative D call TRBD1 (6 bases). CDR1 MDHEN and CDR2 SYDVKM come from the germline V gene. The CDR3 has 13 residues. V was shortened by 6 bases and J by 3 bases, with 11 bases between the two germline ends. CDR3 nucleotides: TGTGCCAGCAGGGACAGAACTTACACTGAAGCTTTCTTT. Protein product: CASRDRTYTEAFF. The variable domain in full, with the rest retrieved from reference TRBV28 and TRBJ1-1, is DVKVTQSSRYLVKRTGEKVFLECVQDMDHENMFWYRQDPGLGLRLIYFSYDVKMKEKGDIPEGYSVSREKKERFSLILESASTNQTSMYLCASRDRTYTEAFFGQGTRLTVV.

V is TRBV3-1 (or the pseudogene TRBV3-2) and J is TRBJ2-5; 7 bases are a match to TRBD1. The CDR3 loop spans 13 amino acids. The ends lost 4 bases at V and 7 bases at J; junction bases unmatched: 6. Germline V lookup: CDR1 LGHDT, CDR2 YNNKEL (reference sequence). The DNA of the CDR3 is TGTGCCAGCAGCCGACAGGGTTCAGGGACCCAGTACTTC. Its protein is CASSRQGSGTQYF.

This clone has just one count. The gene calls are TRBV7-3 and TRBJ2-1; 8 bases agree with TRBD2. V trimming: 5 bases; J trimming: 9 bases; junction bases outside the gene matches: 12. The V gene's germline CDR1 is SGHTA and CDR2 FQGTGA. The CDR3 covers 15 residues. Here the CDR3 DNA reads TGTGCCAGCAGCGAGTCCGGGACTAGTGGCAGTGAGCAGTTCTTC. Protein sequence: CASSESGTSGSEQFF.

A single count supports this clone. The rearrangement links TRBV7-2 to TRBJ1-5; no definite D call. V was shortened by 4 bases and J by 5 bases, with 9 bases between the two germline ends. The germline V gene encodes CDR1 SGHTA and CDR2 FQGNSA. CDR3 length: 13 amino acids. The CDR3 is CASSSWTDQPQHF. The CDR3, as DNA: TGTGCCAGCAGCTCCTGGACGGATCAGCCCCAGCATTTT.

The chain is built from TRBV15 and TRBJ2-7; 10 positions agree with TRBD2. Trimming at V came to 0 bases and at J to 5 bases, leaving 10 bases not matched to a gene. The germline CDR1 and CDR2 sequences are LNHNV and YYDKDF (reference sequence). CDR3 length: 17 amino acids. The CDR3 reads CATSRDSRLAGGDEQYF. The DNA for the CDR3 is TGTGCCACCAGCAGAGACTCTAGACTAGCGGGTGGCGACGAGCAGTACTTC.

The chain couples TRBV3-1 (or the pseudogene TRBV3-2) to TRBJ2-3; 15 bases match TRBD2. The CDR3 runs 18 residues. The V and J ends lost 3 bases and 3 bases, in that order; junction bases with no gene match: 7. Germline loops: CDR1 LGHDT, CDR2 YNNKEL (reference sequence). CDR3 nucleotides: TGTGCCAGCAGCCACGACCGCGGACTAGCGGGAGGGACAGATACGCAGTATTTT. It encodes CASSHDRGLAGGTDTQYF.

The chain recombines TRBV10-2 with TRBJ2-7; 9 bases agree with TRBD1. This CDR3 region has 14 residues. J gave up 0 bases and V 8 bases, and 5 bases lay outside the gene matches. CDR1 and CDR2 (germline): WSHSY, SAAADI. The CDR3 sequence is CASWGTGISYEQYF. The CDR3 DNA follows: TGCGCCAGCTGGGGGACAGGGATCTCCTACGAGCAGTACTTC.

This chain connects TRBV28 to TRBJ1-2; D unclear. Germline V CDR1 and CDR2: MDHEN, SYDVKM. The CDR3 runs 12 residues. Between the trimmed V and J ends, which lost 6 bases and 5 bases, there was a span of 10 bases. The CDR3 region is CASSVSLYGYTF. In DNA, the CDR3 is TGTGCCAGCAGCGTGAGCCTATATGGCTACACCTTC.

The chain joins TRBV3-1 (or the pseudogene TRBV3-2) to TRBJ2-5, with D perhaps matching TRBD1 (6 bases). The CDR3 is made up of 15 amino acids. The V gene lost 1 base and the J gene lost 5 bases, with 14 bases spanning the gap. Germline V gene sequence: CDR1 LGHDT, CDR2 YNNKEL (reference sequence). CDR3 sequence (DNA): TGTGCCAGCAGCCAAGGGACAGTCTTCGGGGAGACCCAGTACTTC. Encoded protein: CASSQGTVFGETQYF.

The DNA of the CDR3 is TGTGCCAGCAGCGCCCTTGGGGGGGGCTCCTACGAGCAGTACTTC. Amino acid sequence: CASSALGGGSYEQYF. The chain joins TRBV7-9 to TRBJ2-7; 7 nucleotides agree with TRBD2. The CDR3 covers 15 residues. Trimming cost V 5 bases and J 0 bases; bases outside gene matches: 7. CDR1 is SEHNR, CDR2 FQNEAQ, per germline (reference sequence).

V is TRBV5-4 and J is TRBJ2-3, with D possibly matching TRBD2 (6 bases). Per germline, CDR1 SGHNT and CDR2 YYREEE (reference sequence). The CDR3 covers 16 residues. Trimming pared 3 bases from V and 0 bases from J, leaving 14 bases between. CDR3 sequence reads: CASSSPSGFSTDTQYF. The CDR3 nucleotides are TGTGCCAGCAGCTCGCCCAGCGGGTTTAGCACAGATACGCAGTATTTT.

The V call is TRBV15, the J call TRBJ2-7; D is undetermined. V was trimmed by 0 bases and J by 6 bases, leaving 9 bases between them. The CDR3 has 13 amino acids. CDR1 LNHNV and CDR2 YYDKDF come from the germline V gene (reference sequence). Written as DNA, the CDR3 is TGTGCCACCAGCAGAGATGGATCGGTCGAGCAGTACTTC. Translating gives CATSRDGSVEQYF.

The gene calls are TRBV27 and TRBJ2-1; 15 bases map to TRBD2. The CDR3 covers 17 residues. The germline V gene encodes CDR1 MNHEY and CDR2 SMNVEV (reference sequence). V shed 2 bases and J 9 bases; nucleotides not matched to a gene: 8. The CDR3 nucleotides read TGTGCCAGCAGTTTACCCGGACTAGCGGGAGGGCCCAGTGAGCAGTTCTTC. Translating gives CASSLPGLAGGPSEQFF.

The rearrangement links TRBV19 to TRBJ1-2; TRBD1 agrees at 9 bases. Per germline, CDR1 LNHDA and CDR2 SQIVND (reference sequence). V lost 4 bases, J lost 3 bases, and 6 bases stayed unmatched. The CDR3 sequence is 15 residues long. For the CDR3, the DNA is TGTGCCAGTAGTACCGGACAGGGGATCGACTATGGCTACACCTTC. Amino acids: CASSTGQGIDYGYTF.

Only one count was recorded for this clone. This chain links TRBV5-4 with TRBJ2-1; no definite D call. Trimming cost V 4 bases and J 5 bases, with 10 bases left between them. Germline V gene lookup returns CDR1 SGHNT and CDR2 YYREEE (reference sequence). The CDR3 has 13 residues. The CDR3 DNA reads as TGTGCCAGCAGCCCGCCGACTCACAATGAGCAGTTCTTC. Residues: CASSPPTHNEQFF.

This rearrangement joins TRBV15 to TRBJ1-5, with a tentative D call TRBD1 (5 bases). The V end lost 1 base, the J end lost 6 bases, and 13 bases lay between the germline ends. CDR3 length equals 15 residues. Germline V CDR1 and CDR2: LNHNV, YYDKDF (reference sequence). The CDR3 nucleotides are TGTGCCACCAGCAGAGCCCGGGGGAGCGGTCAGCCCCAGCATTTT. Protein: CATSRARGSGQPQHF.

This chain links TRBV19 with TRBJ1-2, with a tentative D call TRBD1 (5 bases). The V gene's germline CDR1 is LNHDA and CDR2 SQIVND (reference sequence). V was shortened by 2 bases and J by 3 bases, with 19 bases between the two germline ends. The CDR3 consists of 17 residues. CDR3 DNA: TGTGCCAGTAGTATATTGGGTGCGGTGGGACCCGACTATGGCTACACCTTC. Its translation: CASSILGAVGPDYGYTF.

The V gene is TRBV12-3 or TRBV12-4, the J gene TRBJ2-1, with D unclear. Trimming took off 8 bases at V and 9 bases at J, with 11 bases between the two ends. CDR3 length equals 11 residues. CDR3 residues: CASGVSIEQFF. The CDR3 DNA follows: TGTGCCAGCGGGGTGTCGATTGAGCAGTTCTTC.

This chain links TRBV5-4 with TRBJ2-3, with D tentatively TRBD1 (6 bases). Germline loops: CDR1 SGHNT, CDR2 YYREEE (reference sequence). Trimming cost V 6 bases and J 0 bases, with 17 bases left between them. The CDR3 is 16 amino acids. CDR3 in amino acids: CASTRGAGASTDTQYF. CDR3 DNA: TGTGCCAGCACCAGGGGTGCAGGGGCGAGCACAGATACGCAGTATTTT. Based on the CDR3 plus reference TRBV5-4 and TRBJ2-3, the full variable domain is ETGVTQSPTHLIKTRGQQVTLRCSSQSGHNTVSWYQQALGQGPQFIFQYYREEENGRGNFPPRFSGLQFPNYSSELNVNALELDDSALYLCASTRGAGASTDTQYFGPGTRLTVL.

The rearrangement links TRBV12-5 to TRBJ2-7; 7 positions agree with TRBD1. Germline values: CDR1 LGHNT, CDR2 FRNRAP. The V gene end was trimmed by 7 bases and the J gene end by 2 bases; junction bases not matched to a gene: 8. The CDR3 is 14 residues long. In DNA, the CDR3 is TGTGCTAGTGCCCACCCGGGACAGACCTACGAGCAGTACTTC. Its translation: CASAHPGQTYEQYF.

This rearrangement joins TRBV4-2 to TRBJ2-7; 8 positions agree with TRBD1. V lost 2 bases to trimming and J lost 5 bases; unmatched junction nucleotides: 8. CDR1 and CDR2 (germline): LGHNA, YNFKEQ. The CDR3 length is 15 residues. The CDR3, as DNA: TGTGCCAGCAGCCAACCGGGACAGGTAATAGACGAGCAGTACTTC. It codes for CASSQPGQVIDEQYF.

The gene calls are TRBV28 and TRBJ1-5; 8 bases are shared with TRBD1. With 6 bases clipped from V and 5 bases from J, the junction kept 6 bases outside the gene matches. This CDR3 is 14 amino acids long. The germline V gene encodes CDR1 MDHEN and CDR2 SYDVKM. In DNA, the CDR3 is TGTGCCAGCAGGAAAACAGGGGGGCATCAGCCCCAGCATTTT. Amino acids: CASRKTGGHQPQHF.